Following are 27 T cell receptor beta chains from one sample sequenced in a study of T cells in women clearing cervical HPV infection. The assay was immunoSEQ multiplex PCR, and TCRdb's table has in-frame clones only and misses some. The table counts about 30,000 clones; 6.6% lies in the top ten. The sequencing input was blood buffy coat. The receptors shown here come from a woman aged 18 to 75 with a cervical HPV16 infection that either progressed to CIN3+ or cleared (not recorded which).

Measured by frequency, this clone is medium-sized. The CDR3 end is not reached by the read, which stops 3 residues before it; the germline J gene fills it in. The V gene is TRBV19, the J gene TRBJ1-5; 7 nucleotides align to TRBD1. The V and J ends lost 11 bases and 3 bases, in that order; junction bases with no gene match: 7. In germline, CDR1 is LNHDA, CDR2 SQIVND (reference sequence). This CDR3 has 13 residues. The part of the CDR3 DNA that was read is TGTGCCCCGACAGGGATAAACAATCAGCCC. It yields the protein CAPTGINNQP. The entire CDR3 protein is CAPTGINNQPQHF.

Details on this clone: The read terminates 3 residues ahead of where the CDR3 ends, so the germline J gene completes it. The gene calls are TRBV20-1 and TRBJ1-2; 7 nucleotides align to TRBD1. Trimming at V came to 3 bases and at J to 0 bases, leaving 7 bases not matched to a gene. Germline lookup yields CDR1 DFQATT and CDR2 SNEGSKA (reference sequence). The CDR3 extends over 15 amino acids. The part of the CDR3 DNA that was read is TGCAGTGCTAGGACAGGGTCCGGGTCTAACTATGGC. This encodes CSARTGSGSNYG. The full CDR3 protein reads CSARTGSGSNYGYTF.

With regard to this clone: The read terminates 3 residues before the CDR3 end, so the remaining end is supplied by the germline J gene. The chain is built from TRBV3-1 (or the pseudogene TRBV3-2) and TRBJ2-3; a possible D gene is TRBD2 (5 bases). V lost 4 bases to trimming and J lost 2 bases, with 10 bases between them. This CDR3 spans 14 amino acids. Germline V gene lookup returns CDR1 LGHDT and CDR2 YNNKEL (reference sequence). CDR3: CASSPRLLTDTQYF. The sequenced CDR3 bases are TGTGCCAGCAGCCCCCGACTACTCACAGATACG.

Comments on this clone: The read finishes 3 residues shy of the CDR3 end, and the germline J gene is used to complete it. This chain joins TRBV9 and TRBJ2-5; tentative D call: TRBD1 (5 bases). The V end was cut by 0 bases, the J end by 5 bases, with 11 bases between. The CDR3 spans 14 residues. Germline V gives CDR1 SGDLS, CDR2 YYNGEE. The CDR3 protein is CASSVAQGGETQYF. The part of the CDR3 DNA that was read is TGTGCCAGCAGCGTAGCCCAGGGTGGGGAGACC.

A note on this clone: From the germline J gene comes the end of the CDR3, since the read stops 3 residues before it. V is TRBV5-4 and J is TRBJ1-4; TRBD1 agrees at 7 bases. The junction had 5 bases not matched to a gene; V was cut back by 1 base and J by 8 bases. Per germline, CDR1 SGHNT and CDR2 YYREEE (reference sequence). CDR3 length: 14 amino acids. The DNA read from the CDR3 is TGTGCCAGCAGCTTGACAGGGGAAAAGGAAAAA. Protein sequence: CASSLTGEKEK. The full CDR3 sequence reads CASSLTGEKEKLFF.

Turning to this clone: The read is 3 residues too short to cover the CDR3 end, so that end is filled in from the germline J gene. This CDR3 is also generated by other DNA sequences in the sample. This chain joins TRBV20-1 and TRBJ2-7; 9 bases fit TRBD1. V lost 1 base to trimming and J lost 3 bases; unmatched junction nucleotides: 1. The germline V gene has CDR1 DFQATT and CDR2 SNEGSKA (reference sequence). The CDR3 contains 13 residues. CDR3 DNA, as far as it was read: TGCAGTGCTAGAGGGGACAGGGACTACGAG. This encodes CSARGDRDYE. In full, the CDR3 reads CSARGDRDYEQYF.

Remarks on this clone: The observed sequence ends 3 residues before the CDR3 terminus, with the missing tail filled in from the germline J gene. V usage is TRBV5-1 and J usage is TRBJ1-2; tentatively, D is TRBD1 (6 bases). The V gene's germline CDR1 is SGHRS and CDR2 YFSETQ. The CDR3 is 14 residues long. The germline V and J ends were trimmed by 0 bases and 4 bases, with 10 bases remaining between them. The part of the CDR3 DNA that was read is TGCGCCAGCAGCTTGGGACAGGAACTCTATGGC. This encodes CASSLGQELYG. The CDR3 as a whole reads CASSLGQELYGYTF.

Concerning this clone itself: The sequence runs out 3 residues before the end of the CDR3; the remainder is reconstructed from the germline J gene. The V call is TRBV12-5, the J call TRBJ2-6, with 9 bases fitting TRBD1. With V trimmed by 5 bases and J by 0 bases, 17 bases remained unmatched. Per the germline V gene, CDR1 is LGHNT and CDR2 is FRNRAP. CDR3 length equals 21 residues. CDR3 loop: CASGPWTGESRGSSGANVLTF. The CDR3 bases that were read are TGTGCTAGTGGTCCCTGGACAGGGGAGAGTCGCGGTAGCTCTGGGGCCAACGTC.

Comment on this clone: The read ends 3 residues before the CDR3 terminus; that terminus is restored from the germline J gene. The rearrangement links TRBV25-1 to TRBJ2-1, with 7 bases aligning to TRBD1. The CDR3 runs 14 residues. The trim removed 5 bases at V and 6 bases at J, leaving 7 bases unmatched. The germline V gene has CDR1 MGHDK and CDR2 SYGVNS. Incomplete CDR3 DNA: TGTGCCAGCAGTACAAAGGGACAGACCAATGAG. It codes for CASSTKGQTNE. The whole CDR3 protein reads CASSTKGQTNEQFF.

In the case of this clone: The CDR3 is cut off 3 residues early in the read; its end comes from the germline J gene. The rearrangement uses TRBV10-3 and TRBJ2-3, with TRBD2 matching over 8 bases. This CDR3 is built from 16 residues. CDR1 ENHRY and CDR2 SYGVKD come from the germline V gene. The ends lost 3 bases at V and 4 bases at J; junction bases unmatched: 9. The sequenced part of the CDR3 DNA is TGTGCCATCAGTGAAAGCGAGCGGGGGTACTCAGATACG. It is translated as CAISESERGYSDT. The full CDR3 reads CAISESERGYSDTQYF.

With respect to this clone: The read falls 3 residues short of the CDR3 end, and the missing part is taken from the germline J gene. The V and J genes are TRBV7-2 and TRBJ2-1, with no clear D. Germline CDR1 and CDR2: SGHTA and FQGNSA. Trimming took 1 base from V and 0 from J, leaving 7 bases between them. CDR3 length equals 15 residues. The CDR3 reads CASSLGSSSYNEQFF. The sequenced part of the CDR3 DNA is TGTGCCAGCAGCTTAGGGTCTAGCTCCTACAATGAG.

To note about this clone: The read ends 3 residues early relative to the CDR3; the germline J gene fills the gap. The V call is TRBV6-1, the J call TRBJ1-2; tentatively, D is TRBD1 (5 bases). Trimming removed 0 bases from V and 6 bases from J, with 11 bases in between. Germline V gives CDR1 MNHNS, CDR2 SASEGT. The CDR3 loop spans 14 amino acids. CDR3 sequence reads: CASSEAGEENGYTF. The DNA read from the CDR3 is TGTGCCAGCAGTGAAGCAGGGGAGGAGAATGGC.

With respect to this clone: Sequencing ends 3 residues short of the CDR3 end; the germline J gene provides the rest. The chain uses TRBV5-1 and TRBJ2-5; 8 bases match TRBD2. V was pared by 1 base and J by 6 bases, with 8 bases of the junction left unmatched. CDR3 length: 15 amino acids. Germline V gives CDR1 SGHRS, CDR2 YFSETQ. The CDR3 is CASSLSGGGTKTQYF. The sequenced CDR3 bases are TGCGCCAGCAGCTTGTCCGGGGGGGGCACGAAGACC. Full variable domain (rest looked up from reference TRBV5-1 and TRBJ2-5): KAGVTQTPRYLIKTRGQQVTLSCSPISGHRSVSWYQQTPGQGLQFLFEYFSETQRNKGNFPGRFSGRQFSNSRSEMNVSTLELGDSALYLCASSLSGGGTKTQYFGPGTRLLVL.

In the case of this clone: The read falls 3 residues short of the CDR3 end, and the missing part is taken from the germline J gene. The chain employs TRBV6-1 and TRBJ1-1; D might be TRBD1 (5 bases). Trimming took 2 bases from V and 0 from J, leaving 13 bases between them. The CDR3 runs to 16 residues. Germline CDR1 reads MNHNS; CDR2 reads SASEGT. The CDR3 protein is CASSESLGGLNTEAFF. The DNA read from the CDR3 is TGTGCCAGCAGTGAATCCCTGGGGGGGTTGAACACTGAA.

A remark on this clone: The read ends 3 residues shy of where the CDR3 ends; the end is completed using the germline J gene. This chain links TRBV4-1 with TRBJ1-5; D ambiguous. Trimming stripped 8 bases from V and 3 bases from J, with 2 bases between. The CDR3 loop spans 10 amino acids. The germline V gene encodes CDR1 MGHRA and CDR2 YSYEKL. Incomplete CDR3 DNA: TGCGCCAGCCACAATCAGCCC. It yields the protein CASHNQP. The full CDR3 sequence reads CASHNQPQHF.

A note on this clone: Read sequence stops 3 residues before the CDR3 end, and the germline J gene provides the missing end. The gene calls are TRBV30 and TRBJ2-7; 9 positions agree with TRBD1. Germline-derived CDR1 and CDR2 are GTSNPN and SVGIG (reference sequence). The J segment lost 5 bases and the V segment lost 0 bases, leaving 11 bases of the junction unmatched. This CDR3 has 16 amino acids. The sequenced CDR3 bases are TGTGCCTGGAGTGTACATCCGGGACAGGGTGGGGACGAG. It translates to CAWSVHPGQGGDE. In full, the CDR3 is CAWSVHPGQGGDEQYF.

Details on this clone: Read sequence stops 3 residues before the CDR3 end, and the germline J gene provides the missing end. J is TRBJ2-5 and V is TRBV5-1; 9 bases are shared with TRBD1. The junction had 6 bases not matched to a gene; V was cut back by 5 bases and J by 1 base. Germline-derived CDR1 and CDR2 are SGHRS and YFSETQ. This CDR3 has 15 amino acids. The DNA read from the CDR3 is TGCGCCAGCAGACGGACAGGGGAGCCCCAAGAGACC. Protein product: CASRRTGEPQET. The whole CDR3 sequence is CASRRTGEPQETQYF.

CDR3 DNA, as far as it was read: TGTGCCAGCAGCTTAGCCCCGGGGGCCAAAAACATT. The encoded protein is CASSLAPGAKNI. In full, the CDR3 reads CASSLAPGAKNIQYF. This sequence joins TRBV11-3 and TRBJ2-4; possible D gene TRBD2, 5 bases. The read ends 3 residues before the CDR3 terminus; that terminus is restored from the germline J gene. V lost 1 base and J lost 1, with 8 bases in between. The CDR3 totals 15 residues. The germline CDR1 and CDR2 sequences are SGHNT and YENEEA.

Comments on this clone: The read terminates 3 residues ahead of where the CDR3 ends, so the germline J gene completes it. The chain joins TRBV5-4 to TRBJ2-4; TRBD2 agrees at 8 bases. The germline gives CDR1 SGHNT, CDR2 YYREEE (reference sequence). CDR3 length: 15 amino acids. With V trimmed by 4 bases and J by 3 bases, 6 bases remained unmatched. The DNA read from the CDR3 is TGTGCCAGCAGCACACGGGGGGGCAGCAAAAACATT. Its protein product is CASSTRGGSKNI. In full, the CDR3 is CASSTRGGSKNIQYF.

Incomplete CDR3 DNA: TGTGCCAGCAGCTTGAATAGCGATGGC. The encoded protein is CASSLNSDG. The full CDR3 protein is CASSLNSDGYTF. V is TRBV5-4 and J is TRBJ1-2; D remains unclear. The DNA ends 3 residues before the CDR3 does, and the rest of the CDR3 is filled in from the germline J gene. Germline values: CDR1 SGHNT, CDR2 YYREEE (reference sequence). The ends were cut back, 1 base at V and 6 bases at J, with 7 bases in the middle. The CDR3 consists of 12 residues.

Concerning this clone itself: Read sequence stops 3 residues before the CDR3 end, and the germline J gene provides the missing end. This rearrangement joins TRBV6-2 or TRBV6-3 to TRBJ2-7, with 9 bases aligning to TRBD1. Germline V gives CDR1 MNHEY, CDR2 SVGEGT. The V segment lost 2 bases and the J segment 3 bases; nucleotides outside the gene matches: 2. CDR3 length: 14 residues. CDR3 DNA, as far as it was read: TGTGCCAGCAGTTACGGGACAGGGATCTACGAG. As protein: CASSYGTGIYE. The whole CDR3 is CASSYGTGIYEQYF.

On this clone itself: The read terminates 3 residues ahead of where the CDR3 ends, so the germline J gene completes it. This rearrangement joins TRBV6-1 to TRBJ2-1, with TRBD2 identical over 9 bases. Germline V CDR1 and CDR2: MNHNS, SASEGT. The CDR3 totals 16 residues. V gave up 0 bases and J gave up 8 bases; unmatched junction bases: 8. Incomplete CDR3 DNA: TGTGCCAGCAGTGAAGCGGGCGGGGGGGCCGAAGATGAG. Its protein product is CASSEAGGGAEDE. The CDR3 in full is CASSEAGGGAEDEQFF.

Comments on this clone: The CDR3 is cut off 3 residues early in the read; its end comes from the germline J gene. The gene calls are TRBV5-1 and TRBJ1-6, with no clear D. There are 16 residues in the CDR3. Germline V gene lookup returns CDR1 SGHRS and CDR2 YFSETQ. CDR3 DNA, as far as it was read: TGCACGAGGAGCTCGTCATACGGGTCGATTAATTCACCC. Translating it yields CTRSSSYGSINSP. The full CDR3 sequence reads CTRSSSYGSINSPLHF.

The CDR3 protein is CSARVYQRGASAVRADTQYF. The sequenced CDR3 bases are TGCAGTGCTAGAGTATACCAGCGGGGGGCGTCGGCCGTGAGGGCAGATACG. The J gene is TRBJ2-3, the V gene TRBV20-1; 9 bases are a match to TRBD2. From the germline J gene comes the end of the CDR3, since the read stops 3 residues before it. Germline lookup yields CDR1 DFQATT and CDR2 SNEGSKA (reference sequence). CDR3 size: 20 residues. V shed 1 base and J 4 bases; nucleotides not matched to a gene: 21.

Concerning this clone: The DNA ends 3 residues before the CDR3 does, and the rest of the CDR3 is filled in from the germline J gene. J is TRBJ2-3 and V is TRBV11-3; TRBD2 aligns across 8 bases. With 1 base clipped from V and 4 bases from J, the junction kept 4 bases outside the gene matches. The CDR3 has 15 amino acids. Germline V gene lookup returns CDR1 SGHNT and CDR2 YENEEA. Partial CDR3 DNA: TGTGCCAGCAGCTTAGTCCGGGGGGGCGCAGATACG. Translating it yields CASSLVRGGADT. The entire CDR3 is CASSLVRGGADTQYF.

The CDR3 here is CASSQPLADRETQYF. CDR3 DNA, as far as it was read: TGTGCCAGCAGCCAACCGCTAGCGGACCGGGAGACC. V and J are TRBV3-1 (or the pseudogene TRBV3-2) and TRBJ2-5, with 7 bases identical to TRBD2. The read is 3 residues too short to cover the CDR3 end, so that end is filled in from the germline J gene. Germline-derived CDR1 and CDR2 are LGHDT and YNNKEL (reference sequence). Losses at the gene ends were 2 bases for V and 5 bases for J; bases not matched to a gene: 8. This CDR3 is built from 15 residues.

To note about this clone: The missing CDR3 end, 3 residues past where the read stops, is filled in from the germline J gene. V is TRBV2 and J is TRBJ1-5; D is possibly TRBD1 (6 bases). CDR1 and CDR2 from the germline V gene are SNHLY and FYNNEI. V was pared by 7 bases and J by 7 bases, with 14 bases between. This CDR3 region has 13 residues. The CDR3 loop reads CASTSGVSQPQHF. CDR3 DNA (partial): TGTGCCAGCACTTCAGGGGTCTCCCAGCCC.